The sequence of this TCR beta chain was determined in a study of T cell repertoires in cytomegalovirus infection. The overall study: Shared public TCR beta signatures pointed to both CMV infection and a matching HLA type.

From the reads, TCRdb called clonotypes with MiXCR, one entry per CDR3 protein. The table shows approximately 300,000 distinct CDR3 sequences, with almost 30% occurring only once. V was pared by 3 bases and J by 4 bases, with 12 bases between. This CDR3 contains 15 residues. The germline V gene has CDR1 SGHTA and CDR2 FQGNSA. In this sample, this clonotype turned up many times. Its antigen is unidentified. The TCR sequence derives from a human donor in good health (CMV status not recorded). Some clones in this sample may be carry-over from other donors' samples. The sequences come from cultured PBMCs, collected from culture after CMV antigen stimulation. The rearrangement joins TRBV7-2 to TRBJ2-2; D possibly uses TRBD1 or TRBD2 (5 bases each). The CDR3 spells CASSFPLGATGELFF. The CDR3, as DNA: TGTGCCAGCAGCTTCCCCCTCGGGGCCACCGGGGAGCTGTTTTTT. Drawing the rest from reference TRBV7-2 and TRBJ2-2, the complete variable domain is GAGVSQSPSNKVTEKGKDVELRCDPISGHTALYWYRQSLGQGLEFLIYFQGNSAPDKSGLPSDRFSAERTGGSVSTLTIQRTQQEDSAVYLCASSFPLGATGELFFGEGSRLTVL.